Each of the 20 T cell receptor beta chains below was sequenced from the same sample in a study of CD4 T cells in relation to SARS-CoV-2 and coronaviruses. Clones were sequenced by immunoSEQ multiplex PCR, and TCRdb holds only the in-frame ones, with some missing. The sample records under 65,000 clones, 86% being singletons. CD4+ T cells from unexposed donors were obtained before the COVID-19 pandemic (2011-2018). Specimen: memory CD4+ T cells from PBMCs. The receptors were sampled from a human donor in good health.

This clone was picked up one time. The chain joins TRBV9 to TRBJ2-7; TRBD1 matches 9 bases. Germline V gene lookup returns CDR1 SGDLS and CDR2 YYNGEE. Trimming at V came to 4 bases and at J to 4 bases, leaving 12 bases not matched to a gene. The CDR3 extends over 16 amino acids. This CDR3 reads CASSTPEGQGLYEQYF. CDR3 coding DNA: TGTGCCAGCAGCACCCCGGAGGGACAGGGCCTTTACGAGCAGTACTTC. The full variable domain, in which reference TRBV9 and TRBJ2-7 provide the parts outside the CDR3, is DSGVTQTPKHLITATGQRVTLRCSPRSGDLSVYWYQQSLDQGLQFLIQYYNGEERAKGNILERFSAQQFPDLHSELNLSSLELGDSALYFCASSTPEGQGLYEQYFGPGTRLTVT.

This clone has a single count. The chain is built from TRBV28 and TRBJ1-6, with D possibly TRBD1 on 5 matching bases. Deletions cut 2 bases from V and 6 bases from J, with 11 bases between. Germline V lookup: CDR1 MDHEN, CDR2 SYDVKM. The CDR3 extends over 15 amino acids. In DNA form, the CDR3 reads TGTGCCAGCAGTTTACGGGCAGGGTTTAATTCACCCCTCCACTTT. This codes for CASSLRAGFNSPLHF.

V usage is TRBV6-2 or TRBV6-3 and J usage is TRBJ2-1; D not resolved. Between the trimmed V and J ends, which lost 2 bases and 1 base, there was a span of 15 bases. Germline CDR1 is MNHEY and CDR2 is SVGEGT. There are 17 residues in the CDR3. As DNA, the CDR3 is TGTGCCAGCAGTTACAACACCCAATTGGGTTCCTACAATGAGCAGTTCTTC. Amino acid sequence: CASSYNTQLGSYNEQFF.

V and J are TRBV7-8 and TRBJ2-1; the D gene is possibly TRBD2 (6 bases). This CDR3 region has 13 residues. V was trimmed by 1 base and J by 12 bases, leaving 13 bases between them. CDR1 SGHVS and CDR2 FQNEAQ come from the germline V gene. The chain's CDR3 is CASSLGVGSGQFF. CDR3 DNA: TGTGCCAGCAGCTTAGGGGTCGGGAGTGGGCAGTTCTTC.

The chain combines TRBV11-3 with TRBJ2-3; no firm D call. The CDR3 has 11 residues. The germline V and J ends were trimmed by 3 bases and 6 bases, with 4 bases remaining between them. Germline lookup yields CDR1 SGHNT and CDR2 YENEEA. The DNA for the CDR3 is TGTGCCAGCAGCTTGGGCGATACGCAGTATTTT. It encodes CASSLGDTQYF. The complete variable domain, with remaining parts taken from reference TRBV11-3 and TRBJ2-3, reads EAGVVQSPRYKIIEKKQPVAFWCNPISGHNTLYWYLQNLGQGPELLIRYENEEAVDDSQLPKDRFSAERLKGVDSTLKIQPAELGDSAVYLCASSLGDTQYFGPGTRLTVL.

V usage is TRBV5-1 and J usage is TRBJ2-1, with 9 bases aligning to TRBD2. The length of the CDR3 is 16 residues. CDR1 and CDR2 from the germline V gene are SGHRS and YFSETQ. Trimming took 4 bases from V and 6 from J; bases not matched to a gene: 11. The CDR3 bases are TGCGCCAGCAGCGGCACTGGGGCTAGCGGGACCAATGAGCAGTTCTTC. Translation: CASSGTGASGTNEQFF.

This clone was detected only once. The chain employs TRBV10-3 and TRBJ2-3, with 9 bases matching TRBD1. Trimming cost V 6 bases and J 3 bases; bases outside gene matches: 1. Germline-derived CDR1 and CDR2 are ENHRY and SYGVKD. This CDR3 is 13 amino acids long. Written as DNA, the CDR3 is TGTGCCATCAGGGGACAGGGAACAGATACGCAGTATTTT. It specifies CAIRGQGTDTQYF.

By share of the sample, this clone is medium-sized (0.01 to 0.1%). The gene calls are TRBV15 and TRBJ1-5; no reliable D call. Germline CDR1 and CDR2: LNHNV and YYDKDF (reference sequence). The V and J ends lost 1 base and 5 bases respectively, with 21 bases between them. This CDR3 has 18 amino acids. The CDR3 loop reads CATSRVPIRTLGHQPQHF. As DNA, the CDR3 is TGTGCCACCAGCAGAGTCCCGATCCGGACCCTAGGACATCAGCCCCAGCATTTT.

J is TRBJ2-7 and V is TRBV5-1; TRBD1 aligns across 9 bases. The ends lost 1 base at V and 3 bases at J; junction bases unmatched: 5. The length of the CDR3 is 15 residues. Germline CDR1 reads SGHRS; CDR2 reads YFSETQ. This CDR3 is CASSLLGQGVYEQYF. The CDR3 nucleotides are TGCGCCAGCAGCTTGCTGGGACAGGGCGTCTACGAGCAGTACTTC.

The rearrangement uses TRBV28 and TRBJ2-7; 8 bases align to TRBD1. Germline CDR1 MDHEN, CDR2 SYDVKM. The trim removed 7 bases at V and 5 bases at J, leaving 7 bases unmatched. There are 13 residues in the CDR3. CDR3 loop: CASMVQGGHEQYF. The CDR3 nucleotides read TGTGCCAGCATGGTACAGGGGGGTCACGAGCAGTACTTC.

This clone was detected a few times. The chain links TRBV18 to TRBJ2-3; 10 bases fit TRBD2. The CDR3 length is 15 residues. J was trimmed by 3 bases and V by 4 bases; bases with no gene match: 4. Germline values: CDR1 KGHSH, CDR2 LQKENI. The CDR3 nucleotides read TGTGCCAGCTCACATAGCGGGAGGTCTACAGATACGCAGTATTTT. It encodes CASSHSGRSTDTQYF.

This chain links TRBV5-4 with TRBJ1-2; TRBD1 matches 9 bases. V shed 2 bases, J shed 6 bases, and the junction held 2 bases outside the gene matches. This CDR3 comprises 13 residues. CDR1 and CDR2 from the germline V gene are SGHNT and YYREEE (reference sequence). The CDR3 DNA is TGTGCCAGCAGCTTACAGGGGGCGGATGGCTACACCTTC. This gives the protein CASSLQGADGYTF.

DNA of the CDR3: TGTGCCAGCTCACCACCGACCGGGACTAGCGGGAGGGCCTACGAGCAGTACTTC. As protein: CASSPPTGTSGRAYEQYF. The V gene is TRBV18, the J gene TRBJ2-7; 16 bases map to TRBD2. Trimming cost V 0 bases and J 2 bases; bases outside gene matches: 4. CDR1 KGHSH and CDR2 LQKENI come from the germline V gene. The CDR3 has 18 residues.

This CDR3 reads CASSLTVHNEQFF. DNA for the CDR3: TGCGCCAGCAGCTTGACGGTTCACAATGAGCAGTTCTTC. The chain uses TRBV5-1 and TRBJ2-1; no firm D call. V lost 1 base, J lost 5 bases, and 7 bases lay in between. The CDR3 covers 13 residues. The germline V gene has CDR1 SGHRS and CDR2 YFSETQ.

The chain joins TRBV3-1 (or the pseudogene TRBV3-2) to TRBJ1-3; no firm D call. CDR3 size: 15 residues. Trimming cost V 1 base and J 0 bases, with 7 bases left between them. CDR1 LGHDT and CDR2 YNNKEL come from the germline V gene (reference sequence). The CDR3 region is CASSQARLSGNTIYF. The DNA of the CDR3 is TGTGCCAGCAGCCAAGCCAGACTCTCTGGAAACACCATATATTTT.

This chain joins TRBV12-3 or TRBV12-4 and TRBJ1-2, with TRBD1 matching 7 bases. After removal of 7 bases from V and 4 bases from J, the junction contained 6 bases not matched to a gene. This CDR3 is 13 amino acids long. As DNA, the CDR3 is TGTGCCAGCACCCCCGACAGGGTCTATGGCTACACCTTC. Its translation: CASTPDRVYGYTF.

CDR3 nucleotides: TGCGCCAGCAGCCCCGGGGGGGGGAGTAATCAGCCCCAGCATTTT. Translated: CASSPGGGSNQPQHF. The rearrangement links TRBV5-1 to TRBJ1-5, with a tentative D call TRBD1 (5 bases). CDR1 is SGHRS and CDR2 is YFSETQ in the germline V gene. The CDR3 is made up of 15 amino acids. The germline V and J ends were trimmed by 4 bases and 4 bases, with 15 bases remaining between them.

The CDR3 reads CASSLRLAGVGTDTQYF. The CDR3 DNA sequence: TGTGCCAGCAGCTTAAGGTTAGCGGGAGTCGGCACAGATACGCAGTATTTT. The chain joins TRBV7-9 to TRBJ2-3, with 9 bases aligning to TRBD2. V gave up 2 bases and J gave up 1 base; unmatched junction bases: 7. The CDR3 totals 17 residues. The germline V gene encodes CDR1 SEHNR and CDR2 FQNEAQ (reference sequence).

The gene calls are TRBV11-3 and TRBJ1-1; D is uncertain. The germline gives CDR1 SGHNT, CDR2 YENEEA. The CDR3 spans 12 residues. The V gene lost 5 bases and the J gene lost 4 bases, with 8 bases spanning the gap. The CDR3 protein is CASSRLGTEAFF. Here the CDR3 DNA reads TGTGCCAGCAGCCGACTGGGCACTGAAGCTTTCTTT.

The rearrangement uses TRBV4-1 and TRBJ2-5, with TRBD2 as a possible D gene (6 bases). Trimming took off 6 bases at V and 3 bases at J, with 20 bases between the two ends. CDR3 length: 16 residues. Germline CDR1 is MGHRA and CDR2 is YSYEKL. DNA for the CDR3: TGCGCCAGCAGGCCAAGCCCTGGACTAAAAGAAGAGACCCAGTACTTC. Amino acids: CASRPSPGLKEETQYF.